Following are 30 T cell receptor beta chains from one sample sequenced in a study of identical twins. Each CDR3 protein gets one entry after TCRdb re-called the 5' RACE reads with MiXCR. The sample has about 250,000 distinct CDR3 sequences; 6% to 8.5% are singletons. These data are also associated with another study on yellow fever vaccine responses in identical twins.

The source material was CD8+ T cells sorted from blood. The receptors originated from a woman between 18 and 29 years old in good health.

The rearrangement joins TRBV20-1 to TRBJ2-7; maybe TRBD1 (5 bases). This CDR3 contains 13 residues. The germline V gene encodes CDR1 DFQATT and CDR2 SNEGSKA (reference sequence). V lost 3 bases and J lost 2, with 11 bases in between. CDR3 sequence: CSARVTGTYEQYV. CDR3 bases: TGCAGTGCTAGGGTTACAGGAACCTACGAGCAGTACGTC.

The DNA of the CDR3 is TGCGCCAGCAGCTTGGCGGGCTTTAGAGATGAGCAGTTCTTC. Translation: CASSLAGFRDEQFF. The chain has TRBV5-1 and TRBJ2-1; D unresolved. The V and J ends lost 0 bases and 8 bases respectively, with 12 bases between them. The CDR3 is 14 residues long. The germline gives CDR1 SGHRS, CDR2 YFSETQ.

This clonotype appeared many times. The chain uses TRBV12-3 or TRBV12-4 and TRBJ1-1, with 9 bases lining up with TRBD1. This CDR3 is 12 amino acids long. After removal of 6 bases from V and 4 bases from J, the junction contained 0 bases not matched to a gene. CDR3 DNA: TGTGCCAGCAGGACAGGGGGCACTGAAGCTTTCTTT. This codes for CASRTGGTEAFF.

This clonotype was detected many times. CDR3 loop: CSARAAHGSSYEQYF. CDR3 bases: TGCAGTGCTAGAGCCGCACATGGAAGCTCCTACGAGCAGTACTTC. The rearrangement uses TRBV20-1 and TRBJ2-7; D gene uncertain. The CDR3 contains 15 residues. V lost 1 base and J 0 bases, leaving 13 bases between the germline ends. The germline V gene encodes CDR1 DFQATT and CDR2 SNEGSKA (reference sequence).

This clonotype has just a few counts. The chain has TRBV12-3 or TRBV12-4 and TRBJ2-1; TRBD1 aligns across 8 bases. CDR3 length: 15 residues. V was clipped by 5 bases and J by 8 bases; unmatched bases: 11. The CDR3 coding sequence is TGTGCCAGCAGTCCAGGGGGCGCAAGAGGAGATGAGCAGTTCTTC. The encoded protein is CASSPGGARGDEQFF.

The rearrangement uses TRBV29-1 and TRBJ1-1; D call uncertain. With 3 bases removed from V and 4 bases from J, the gap between germline ends came to 6 bases. The CDR3 spans 11 residues. Germline CDR1 is SQVTM and CDR2 is ANQGSEA. CDR3 DNA sequence: TGCAGCGTTGAGGAGGGCACTGAAGCTTTCTTT. Residues: CSVEEGTEAFF. Supplemented by reference TRBV29-1 and TRBJ1-1, the full variable domain reads SAVISQKPSRDICQRGTSLTIQCQVDSQVTMMFWYRQQPGQSLTLIATANQGSEATYESGFVIDKFPISRPNLTFSTLTVSNMSPEDSSIYLCSVEEGTEAFFGQGTRLTVV.

This clonotype was seen only a few times. The chain links TRBV11-2 to TRBJ2-1; D tentatively fits TRBD1 or TRBD2 (5 bases each). V lost 4 bases, J lost 6 bases, and 19 bases lay in between. Germline V gives CDR1 SGHAT, CDR2 FQNNGV. CDR3 length equals 16 residues. The CDR3: CASSSKRGPQSNEQFF. The CDR3, as DNA: TGTGCCAGCAGCTCCAAAAGGGGACCCCAATCCAATGAGCAGTTCTTC.

The J gene is TRBJ2-7, the V gene TRBV27; 7 positions agree with TRBD1. Trimming took 5 bases from V and 7 from J; bases not matched to a gene: 8. This CDR3 is 13 amino acids long. The germline CDR1 and CDR2 sequences are MNHEY and SMNVEV (reference sequence). CDR3 in amino acids: CASSTRQGREQYF. CDR3 DNA sequence: TGTGCCAGCAGTACCAGACAGGGCCGGGAGCAGTACTTC.

The chain carries TRBV9 and TRBJ2-2; 7 nucleotides agree with TRBD2. There are 18 residues in the CDR3. Germline CDR1 SGDLS, CDR2 YYNGEE. Unmatched junction bases numbered 12, after V lost 0 bases and J lost 4 bases. CDR3 region: CASSVGGSSGVFTGELFF. CDR3 coding DNA: TGTGCCAGCAGCGTAGGGGGTTCGAGCGGGGTCTTCACCGGGGAGCTGTTTTTT.

V usage is TRBV7-8 and J usage is TRBJ1-2, with D hard to call. The CDR3 sequence is 12 residues long. Trimming cost V 5 bases and J 3 bases, with 7 bases left between them. CDR1 is SGHVS and CDR2 is FQNEAQ in the germline V gene. The CDR3 DNA reads TGTGCCAGCAGCGGATACGACTATGGCTACACCTTC. This gives the protein CASSGYDYGYTF.

This clonotype was seen ten or more times. This sequence joins TRBV27 and TRBJ2-7; TRBD2 aligns across 8 bases. This CDR3 contains 14 residues. The germline CDR1 and CDR2 sequences are MNHEY and SMNVEV (reference sequence). Unmatched junction bases numbered 9, after V lost 8 bases and J lost 3 bases. The CDR3 reads CASGTAGTSYEQYF. The CDR3 coding sequence is TGTGCCAGCGGAACCGCCGGGACTAGCTACGAGCAGTACTTC.

This clonotype was counted many times. The chain links TRBV3-1 to TRBJ2-5, with TRBD2 matching over 9 bases. In germline, CDR1 is LGHDT, CDR2 YNNKEL (reference sequence). The CDR3 contains 15 residues. The ends lost 3 bases at V and 2 bases at J; junction bases unmatched: 4. The CDR3 sequence: CASSQQTSGQETQYF. CDR3 coding DNA: TGTGCCAGCAGCCAGCAGACTAGCGGACAAGAGACCCAGTACTTC.

Only a few counts were recorded for this clonotype. The chain couples TRBV20-1 to TRBJ1-2; 8 nucleotides align to TRBD1. From germline, CDR1 is DFQATT and CDR2 SNEGSKA (reference sequence). This CDR3 contains 15 residues. V shed 2 bases, J shed 6 bases, and the junction held 11 bases outside the gene matches. This CDR3 reads CSARTDRGSGDGYTF. The DNA for the CDR3 is TGCAGTGCTAGAACTGACAGGGGTTCTGGGGATGGCTACACCTTC.

This clonotype was picked up a small number of times. The J gene is TRBJ2-7, the V gene TRBV5-1, with D possibly matching TRBD1 (7 bases). The CDR3 covers 15 residues. Germline V gives CDR1 SGHRS, CDR2 YFSETQ. Trimming pared 4 bases from V and 2 bases from J, leaving 16 bases between. CDR3 protein: CASSPEAGGTYEQYF. For the CDR3, the DNA is TGCGCCAGCAGCCCGGAGGCAGGGGGGACCTACGAGCAGTACTTC.

This clonotype was counted a few times. The J gene is TRBJ2-7, the V gene TRBV5-1; 9 bases are shared with TRBD1. Germline CDR1 reads SGHRS; CDR2 reads YFSETQ. The CDR3 is made up of 15 amino acids. Unmatched junction bases numbered 9, after V lost 4 bases and J lost 4 bases. Here the CDR3 reads CASSRTGTGIYEQYF. The CDR3 region has the DNA TGCGCCAGCAGCAGAACCGGGACAGGGATATACGAGCAGTACTTC.

This rearrangement joins TRBV5-4 to TRBJ2-5, with 12 bases matching TRBD2. Trimming cost V 4 bases and J 5 bases; bases outside gene matches: 15. This CDR3 contains 18 residues. The germline V gene has CDR1 SGHNT and CDR2 YYREEE (reference sequence). DNA of the CDR3: TGTGCCAGCAGCCTGGGGCTAGCGGGGGGGCCCCCGGAGGAGACCCAGTACTTC. Amino acids: CASSLGLAGGPPEETQYF.

This clonotype has just a few counts. V and J are TRBV4-1 and TRBJ2-3; D may correspond to TRBD1 or TRBD2 (5 bases each). Germline V gives CDR1 MGHRA, CDR2 YSYEKL. The V and J ends lost 0 bases and 2 bases respectively, with 12 bases between them. This CDR3 is built from 16 residues. The CDR3 DNA is TGCGCCAGCAGCCAAGAAGGAGTGGGGACCACAGATACGCAGTATTTT. It codes for CASSQEGVGTTDTQYF.

In this sample, this clonotype turned up many times. The gene calls are TRBV20-1 and TRBJ2-7; no clear D. Per the germline V gene, CDR1 is DFQATT and CDR2 is SNEGSKA (reference sequence). Deletions cut 6 bases from V and 0 bases from J, with 15 bases between. This CDR3 region has 14 residues. DNA for the CDR3: TGCAGTGCCCTTGGGGTCCCGAGCTCCTACGAGCAGTACTTC. This translates into CSALGVPSSYEQYF.

This clonotype was seen ten or more times. V is TRBV7-2 and J is TRBJ2-5; TRBD1 matches 7 bases. The junction had 16 bases not matched to a gene; V was cut back by 5 bases and J by 7 bases. Per germline, CDR1 SGHTA and CDR2 FQGNSA. The CDR3 is made up of 16 amino acids. The CDR3 region has the DNA TGTGCCAGCAGCGGAACACTGACAGGGTCCAGAGCGACCCAGTACTTC. It encodes CASSGTLTGSRATQYF.

The J gene is TRBJ2-1, the V gene TRBV28, with TRBD2 matching over 10 bases. The V and J ends lost 3 bases and 7 bases, in that order; junction bases with no gene match: 6. In germline, CDR1 is MDHEN, CDR2 SYDVKM. The CDR3 runs to 15 residues. CDR3: CASSFALAGDNEQFF. The CDR3 DNA reads as TGTGCCAGCAGTTTTGCTCTAGCGGGAGATAATGAGCAGTTCTTC.

This clonotype showed up many times. The chain is built from TRBV12-3 or TRBV12-4 and TRBJ2-5; D is unclear. With 6 bases removed from V and 3 bases from J, the gap between germline ends came to 11 bases. CDR3 length: 13 residues. Here the CDR3 reads CASSPDLEETQYF. The DNA for the CDR3 is TGTGCCAGCAGCCCCGACCTAGAAGAGACCCAGTACTTC.

The chain employs TRBV7-8 and TRBJ2-1, with 14 bases that match TRBD2. From germline, CDR1 is SGHVS and CDR2 FQNEAQ. With V trimmed by 3 bases and J by 7 bases, 11 bases remained unmatched. The CDR3 spans 18 residues. This chain's CDR3 is CASSLGGLAGVLGNEQFF. CDR3 DNA sequence: TGTGCCAGCAGCTTGGGGGGACTAGCGGGAGTCCTAGGGAATGAGCAGTTCTTC.

This clonotype was counted at least ten times. The chain has TRBV5-1 and TRBJ2-1, with D perhaps matching TRBD1 (6 bases). CDR1 is SGHRS and CDR2 is YFSETQ in the germline V gene. The CDR3 contains 14 residues. V lost 4 bases, J lost 8 bases, and 16 bases lay in between. CDR3 nucleotide sequence: TGCGCCAGCAGCCCTAGACAGGCAGACGATGAGCAGTTCTTC. Residues: CASSPRQADDEQFF.

The chain uses TRBV6-1 and TRBJ2-1; 10 nucleotides line up with TRBD1. Germline V lookup: CDR1 MNHNS, CDR2 SASEGT. CDR3 length equals 15 residues. V dropped 6 bases and J dropped 3; count of bases not matched to a gene: 5. The DNA for the CDR3 is TGTGCCAGCAGCTCGGGACAGGGGAACTACAATGAGCAGTTCTTC. It encodes CASSSGQGNYNEQFF.

This clonotype has just a few counts. V gene TRBV7-9 combines with J gene TRBJ2-6; TRBD1 might be the D (5 bases). The CDR3 extends over 15 amino acids. Germline lookup yields CDR1 SEHNR and CDR2 FQNEAQ (reference sequence). V dropped 3 bases and J dropped 3 bases, with 9 bases sitting between them. CDR3 sequence (DNA): TGTGCCAGCAGCTTTGCAGGGTTTGGGGCCAACGTCCTGACTTTC. Translating it yields CASSFAGFGANVLTF.

This clonotype showed up just a few times. The rearrangement links TRBV7-9 to TRBJ2-1; 8 bases align to TRBD2. Germline lookup yields CDR1 SEHNR and CDR2 FQNEAQ (reference sequence). Losses at the gene ends were 5 bases for V and 8 bases for J; bases not matched to a gene: 11. The CDR3 runs 15 residues. CDR3 nucleotide sequence: TGTGCCAGCAGCCCCGGGACTAGAGGTTACGATGAGCAGTTCTTC. Translated, it gives CASSPGTRGYDEQFF.

In its sample, this clonotype was seen a few times. This rearrangement joins TRBV20-1 to TRBJ2-1; 8 nucleotides match TRBD1. The germline CDR1 and CDR2 sequences are DFQATT and SNEGSKA (reference sequence). Trimming removed 6 bases from V and 3 bases from J; junction bases left unmatched: 4. The CDR3 has 13 residues. As DNA, the CDR3 is TGCAGTGCAAGGACAGGGTTCTACAATGAGCAGTTCTTC. Amino acids: CSARTGFYNEQFF.

This clonotype was observed at least ten times. The chain recombines TRBV7-9 with TRBJ2-5; no firm D call. The V end lost 6 bases, the J end lost 3 bases, and 11 bases lay between the germline ends. CDR1 is SEHNR, CDR2 FQNEAQ, per germline (reference sequence). This CDR3 is 13 amino acids long. The CDR3 is CASRHPKKETQYF. CDR3 in DNA: TGTGCCAGCAGGCATCCTAAGAAAGAGACCCAGTACTTC.

This clonotype was found a few times. CDR3 in DNA: TGTGCCATCAGTCAAGACAGTTACGAGCAGTACTTC. Encoded protein: CAISQDSYEQYF. The gene calls are TRBV10-3 and TRBJ2-7; a possible D gene is TRBD1 (5 bases). This CDR3 contains 12 residues. V lost 5 bases to trimming and J lost 4 bases, with 9 bases between them. Germline-derived CDR1 and CDR2 are ENHRY and SYGVKD.

This clonotype was observed a handful of times. As DNA, the CDR3 is TGTGCCAGCAGTTGGGCGGGCGGCACAGATACGCAGTATTTT. Amino acids: CASSWAGGTDTQYF. V and J are TRBV12-3 or TRBV12-4 and TRBJ2-3, with a possible D match to TRBD2 (5 bases). V was trimmed by 4 bases and J by 1 base, leaving 9 bases between them. CDR3 length: 14 amino acids.